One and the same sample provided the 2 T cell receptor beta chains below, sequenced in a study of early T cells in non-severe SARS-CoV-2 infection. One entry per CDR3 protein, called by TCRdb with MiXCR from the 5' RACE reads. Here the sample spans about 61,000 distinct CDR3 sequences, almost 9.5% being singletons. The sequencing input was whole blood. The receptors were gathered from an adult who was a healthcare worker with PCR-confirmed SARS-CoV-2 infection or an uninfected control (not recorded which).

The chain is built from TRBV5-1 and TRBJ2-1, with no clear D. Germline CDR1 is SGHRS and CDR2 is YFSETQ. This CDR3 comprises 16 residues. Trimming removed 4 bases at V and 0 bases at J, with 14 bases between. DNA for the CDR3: TGCGCCAGCAGCCCGGTAATCCCTAGCTCCTACAATGAGCAGTTCTTC. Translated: CASSPVIPSSYNEQFF.

In DNA, the CDR3 is TGCGCCAGCGGCACGGGGGGCGGAGAGACCCAGTACTTC. Its protein is CASGTGGGETQYF. The chain uses TRBV5-1 and TRBJ2-5; tentative D call: TRBD2 (7 bases). CDR3 length equals 13 residues. V was cut by 7 bases and J by 4 bases, with 14 bases left in between. The V gene's germline CDR1 is SGHRS and CDR2 YFSETQ.